The sequence of this T cell receptor (beta chain) was determined in a study of blood T cell repertoires in COVID-19. About the study: Sites across the United States, Italy and Spain contributed samples from acute and convalescent COVID-19.

The protocol was immunoSEQ multiplex PCR, while the TCRdb copy is restricted to in-frame clones and leaves out a portion. The data show some 180,000 clones, around 81% seen once. V shed 6 bases, J shed 4 bases, and the junction held 8 bases outside the gene matches. Germline CDR1 is MNHEY and CDR2 is SMNVEV (reference sequence). This CDR3 region has 15 residues. The sequence derives from a woman in her thirties or forties with COVID-19, enrolled during active disease. The V and J genes are TRBV27 and TRBJ2-1; TRBD2 agrees at 8 bases. Sequencing was performed on peripheral blood. CDR3 loop: CASSPSGGAYNEQFF. The CDR3 bases are TGTGCCAGCAGCCCCAGCGGGGGAGCTTACAATGAGCAGTTCTTC.